A selection of T cell receptor beta chains follows, all from one sample in a study of shared clonotypes between healthy human individuals. The method was immunoSEQ multiplex PCR; TCRdb's version includes in-frame clones alone and lacks a portion of them. Of more than 1,200,000 clones in the sample, about 98.5% were seen once. Specimen: naive CD4+ T cells sorted from blood. These receptors all stem from a young man in good health. Each CDR3 is given with its conserved first and last residue. D genes are given only for firm matches. The size field is filled for only some rows; it gives once, few, many or a size class.

TRBJ1-5 TRBV27 NA NA CASSFGFSNQPQHF TGTGCCAGCAGTTTTGGTTTCAGCAATCAGCCCCAGCATTTT
TRBJ2-3 TRBV5-4 once NA CASSLEGRISTDTQYF TGTGCCAGCAGCTTGGAGGGACGGATAAGCACAGATACGCAGTATTTT
TRBJ2-5 TRBV5-6 once TRBD1 CASSFRDRETQYF TGTGCCAGCAGCTTCCGGGACAGAGAGACCCAGTACTTC
TRBJ1-3 TRBV7-8 once NA CASSLLGRAGNTIYF TGTGCCAGCAGCTTATTGGGCAGGGCTGGAAACACCATATATTTT
TRBJ2-7 TRBV15 NA NA CATSRGVGGLVSYEQYF TGTGCCACCAGCAGAGGAGTTGGGGGTCTCGTCTCCTACGAGCAGTACTTC
TRBJ2-1 TRBV5-4 NA NA CASSRGSYRDPSITGQFF TGTGCCAGCAGCCGAGGAAGCTACCGGGACCCGTCTATCACTGGGCAGTTCTTC
TRBJ1-5 TRBV12-5 NA NA CASGPNVGQPQHF TGTGCTAGTGGCCCCAACGTTGGCCAGCCCCAGCATTTT
TRBJ2-1 TRBV7-3 NA TRBD1 CASSGGRTGHSYNEQFF TGTGCCAGCAGCGGGGGCAGGACAGGGCACTCCTACAATGAGCAGTTCTTC
TRBJ2-7 TRBV6-6 NA NA CASRGLGYEQYF TGTGCCAGCAGGGGTTTGGGCTACGAGCAGTACTTC
TRBJ2-7 TRBV5-1 NA TRBD1 CASSTGTGALYEQYF TGCGCCAGCAGCACCGGGACAGGGGCTCTGTACGAGCAGTACTTC
TRBJ2-1 TRBV6-4 NA TRBD1 CASSVSQGFMGEQFF TGTGCCAGCAGTGTATCACAGGGGTTTATGGGTGAGCAGTTCTTC
TRBJ2-2 TRBV7-9 NA TRBD2 CASPGKREYTGELFF TGTGCCAGCCCTGGGAAGCGGGAGTACACCGGGGAGCTGTTTTTT
TRBJ2-7 TRBV19 once TRBD2 CASSITAGEGYEQYF TGTGCCAGTAGTATAACGGCGGGAGAGGGCTACGAGCAGTACTTC
TRBJ1-2 TRBV7-9 NA TRBD1 CASSPAGTGHYGYTF TGTGCCAGCAGCCCTGCCGGGACAGGACATTATGGCTACACCTTC
TRBJ2-5 TRBV5-4 NA NA CASSLTFQETQYF TGTGCCAGCAGCTTGACTTTCCAAGAGACCCAGTACTTC
TRBJ2-1 TRBV7-2 NA NA CASSLGLDLNEQFF TGTGCCAGCAGCTTAGGGCTAGATCTTAATGAGCAGTTCTTC
TRBJ1-4 TRBV28 NA NA CASSLAVGEKLFF TGTGCCAGCAGTTTGGCAGTGGGAGAAAAACTGTTTTTT
TRBJ2-7 TRBV6-1 once TRBD2 CASNLGTRGTYEQYF TGTGCCAGCAATCTCGGGACTAGAGGGACCTACGAGCAGTACTTC
TRBJ2-3 TRBV5-1 NA TRBD2 CASSLGTTSGTDTQYF TGCGCCAGCAGCTTGGGTACCACTAGCGGCACAGATACGCAGTATTTT
TRBJ2-1 TRBV5-5 NA NA CASSLVGGAYNEQFF TGTGCCAGCAGCCTAGTGGGGGGCGCCTACAATGAGCAGTTCTTC
TRBJ1-5 TRBV15 NA NA CATSREGGGQPQHF TGTGCCACCAGCAGAGAGGGAGGAGGTCAGCCCCAGCATTTT
TRBJ1-5 TRBV5-4 NA NA CASSLVTFEGNQPQHF TGTGCCAGCAGCTTGGTAACGTTTGAGGGCAATCAGCCCCAGCATTTT
TRBJ2-1 TRBV2 NA NA CASLLEINNEQFF TGTGCCAGCCTCTTGGAGATAAACAATGAGCAGTTCTTC
TRBJ1-3 TRBV13 NA NA CASSLGTRSGNTIYF TGTGCCAGCAGCTTAGGCACACGCTCTGGAAACACCATATATTTT
TRBJ1-5 TRBV6-1 NA NA CASREAGFGDQPQHF TGTGCCAGCAGGGAAGCCGGGTTCGGGGATCAGCCCCAGCATTTT
TRBJ2-2 TRBV9 NA NA CASSPRPASGTGELFF TGTGCCAGCAGCCCCCGGCCGGCTAGTGGGACCGGGGAGCTGTTTTTT
TRBJ2-3 TRBV5-1 NA NA CASSAGNTDTQYF TGCGCCAGCAGCGCAGGAAACACAGATACGCAGTATTTT
TRBJ2-7 TRBV6-1 NA TRBD2 CASSEGLAGGPEQYF TGTGCCAGCAGTGAAGGGCTAGCGGGAGGGCCGGAGCAGTACTTC
TRBJ2-2 TRBV5-1 once TRBD1 CASSIGQGRTGELFF TGCGCCAGCAGCATTGGACAGGGTCGCACCGGGGAGCTGTTTTTT
TRBJ2-2 TRBV7-9 NA NA CASSRDTGELFF TGTGCCAGCAGCCGCGACACCGGGGAGCTGTTTTTT
TRBJ1-5 TRBV18 NA NA CASSPERDQPQHF TGTGCCAGCTCACCGGAGCGTGATCAGCCCCAGCATTTT
TRBJ2-7 TRBV28 once TRBD1 CASSPTRLGQSSYEQYF TGTGCCAGCAGTCCGACACGCCTGGGACAGAGCTCCTACGAGCAGTACTTC